The count of the clone carrying this T cell receptor beta chain is one. In the authors' workflow: Estimation of nucleated cell counts relied on the amplification of reference gene primers. Here immunoSEQ multiplex PCR was the method, and the copy in TCRdb shows in-frame clones only, minus some. The V and J calls and clone size are taken from that table; D and trimming were inferred from the DNA. The sample records roughly 380,000 clones, roughly 86% being singletons. The entry originates in a study of blood T cell repertoires in COVID-19. Overall study: There were acute and convalescent COVID-19 samples, and they came from the United States, Italy and Spain. PBMCs, B-cell-depleted T cells, or T cells were the source of the cDNA or gDNA that made up the material.

Germline V gene sequence: CDR1 LGHDT, CDR2 YNNKEL (reference sequence). CDR3 length: 12 amino acids. J was trimmed by 9 bases and V by 4 bases; bases with no gene match: 5. The clonotype was recovered from a human donor with acute or convalescent COVID-19. The donor label of this sample is uncertain. Material for sequencing was peripheral blood. V usage is TRBV3-1 (or the pseudogene TRBV3-2) and J usage is TRBJ1-1, with TRBD1 matching over 7 bases. CDR3 in amino acids: CASSRTGTKAFF. The CDR3 DNA follows: TGTGCCAGCAGCCGGACAGGAACAAAAGCTTTCTTT.